These T cell receptor beta chains were read from a single sample in a study of cytomegalovirus exposure and HLA in healthy donors. The protocol was immunoSEQ multiplex PCR, while the TCRdb copy is restricted to in-frame clones and leaves out a portion. The sample has approximately 170,000 clones, 65% to 85% seen once. The sequenced sample consisted of PBMCs. These receptors all come from a woman aged 18-29 years in good health and CMV-seronegative. CDR3s include the opening cysteine and the closing phenylalanine or tryptophan. D genes are given only for firm matches. Clone size, where shown, is once, few, many, or a class for clones that have expanded.

14	TRBJ1-1	TRBD1	TRBV4-1	NA	TGCGCCAGCAGCCACGCAGGGGGCTTCACTGAAGCTTTCTTT	CASSHAGGFTEAFF
15	TRBJ2-7	NA	TRBV7-9	NA	TGTGCCAGCCGACAGAAGGGGGTCTGGTTGGACGAGCAGTACTTC	CASRQKGVWLDEQYF
16	TRBJ2-7	TRBD2	TRBV4-2	NA	TGTGCCAGCAGCCTCGAAGGGACTAGCGGTTCCTACGAGCAGTACTTC	CASSLEGTSGSYEQYF
13	TRBJ2-1	TRBD2	TRBV12-5	NA	TGTGCTAGTGGTTCCCCCCGGGGGGATGAGCAGTTCTTC	CASGSPRGDEQFF
14	TRBJ1-1	NA	TRBV4-1	NA	TGCGCCAGCAGCCAAGGGGGAGGGGGCACTGAAGCTTTCTTT	CASSQGGGGTEAFF
14	TRBJ1-1	TRBD1	TRBV11-1	NA	TGTGCCAGCAGCGTTCGGGACAGACGATCTGAAGCTTTCTTT	CASSVRDRRSEAFF
12	TRBJ1-1	NA	TRBV5-6	once	TGTGCCAGCAGCTCAGGGAACACTGAAGCTTTCTTT	CASSSGNTEAFF
17	TRBJ2-3	TRBD2	TRBV5-1	NA	TGCGCCGGCACCTATAGCGGGAGGGGTTTCAACCCAGATACGCAGTATTTT	CAGTYSGRGFNPDTQYF
14	TRBJ1-2	TRBD1	TRBV4-3	NA	TGCGCCAGCAGCCAGGACAGGGGGTCCTATGGCTACACCTTC	CASSQDRGSYGYTF
14	TRBJ2-7	TRBD2	TRBV28	NA	TGTGCCAGCAGCCCTAGCGGGAGGCAGTACGAGCAGTACTTC	CASSPSGRQYEQYF
14	TRBJ2-7	TRBD1	TRBV5-8	NA	TGTGCCAGCAGCCCCCGGGACAGGTCCTACGAGCAGTACTTC	CASSPRDRSYEQYF
14	TRBJ2-2	TRBD2	TRBV13	NA	TGTGCCAGCAGCTTCGGGAGGAAGACCGGGGAGCTGTTTTTT	CASSFGRKTGELFF
13	TRBJ2-1	NA	TRBV11-3	NA	TGTGCCAGCAGCTTGGGGGCTAACAATGAGCAGTTCTTC	CASSLGANNEQFF
16	TRBJ1-2	NA	TRBV19	NA	TGTGCCAGTAGTATAACTACGATGGCCGGGGGTGGTGGCTACACCTTC	CASSITTMAGGGGYTF
15	TRBJ2-3	NA	TRBV2	few	TGTGCCAGCAGCCTGACAGGAGTAATCACAGATACGCAGTATTTT	CASSLTGVITDTQYF
13	TRBJ2-7	NA	TRBV29-1	NA	TGCAGCGTTAACAGGGAGGGCGGTTACGAGCAGTACTTC	CSVNREGGYEQYF
16	TRBJ2-2	NA	TRBV6-1	NA	TGTGCCAGCAGTGAAGGACGGAGACCAAACACCGGGGAGCTGTTTTTT	CASSEGRRPNTGELFF
13	TRBJ2-7	TRBD2	TRBV11-2	NA	TGTGCCAGCAGCTTAAGGGAGGGGAACGAGCAGTACTTC	CASSLREGNEQYF
15	TRBJ2-6	NA	TRBV27	NA	TGTGCCAGCAGTTCGCTATCTTCTGGGGCCAACGTCCTGACTTTC	CASSSLSSGANVLTF
14	TRBJ1-1	NA	TRBV7-2	NA	TGTGCCAGCAGCTCCTGGACATCGAACACTGAAGCTTTCTTT	CASSSWTSNTEAFF
15	TRBJ2-7	TRBD2	TRBV6-1	NA	TGTGCCAGCAGTCCCCTAAGCGGGAGCCCCGGTGAGCAGTACTTC	CASSPLSGSPGEQYF
17	TRBJ1-1	TRBD1	TRBV5-1	NA	TGCGCCAGCAGCTTATCCTTGACCGGGACAGCCTACACTGAAGCTTTCTTT	CASSLSLTGTAYTEAFF
17	TRBJ2-6	TRBD1	TRBV10-3	NA	TGTGCCATCAGTGCCGGGACAGAGAGCTCTGGGGCCAACGTCCTGACTTTC	CAISAGTESSGANVLTF
15	TRBJ2-6	TRBD2	TRBV7-9	few	TGTGCCAGCAGCAGCGGGGCGACTGGGGCCAACGTCCTGACTTTC	CASSSGATGANVLTF
15	TRBJ2-3	NA	TRBV19	NA	TGTGCCAGTACCTCCGAGGACAGCAGGGCAGATACGCAGTATTTT	CASTSEDSRADTQYF
16	TRBJ2-7	NA	TRBV25-1	NA	TGTGCCAGCAGTGAATATTTTGCCAGCGCGAATTACGAGCAGTACTTC	CASSEYFASANYEQYF
18	TRBJ2-3	TRBD2	TRBV7-3	NA	TGTGCCAGCAGCCCCCGGGATGGGCGGGGGACTAGCACAGATACGCAGTATTTT	CASSPRDGRGTSTDTQYF
14	TRBJ1-5	TRBD1	TRBV6-6	few	TGTGCCAGCAGCCACGGACAGGGAGGACAGCCCCAGCATTTT	CASSHGQGGQPQHF
13	TRBJ2-3	NA	TRBV27	once	TGTGCCAGCACAACCCCGGGTTGGGATACGCAGTATTTT	CASTTPGWDTQYF
14	TRBJ1-1	NA	TRBV7-3	NA	TGTGCCAGCAGCTTAGAGGGGGAGAACACTGAAGCTTTCTTT	CASSLEGENTEAFF
12	TRBJ2-3	NA	TRBV7-9	NA	TGTGCCAGCAGCTTCGAGACAGATACGCAGTATTTT	CASSFETDTQYF
14	TRBJ1-5	TRBD1	TRBV6-1	NA	TGTGCCAGCAGTGGACAGGGTGGCAATCAGCCCCAGCATTTT	CASSGQGGNQPQHF
17	TRBJ2-5	TRBD1	TRBV11-3	NA	TGTGCCAGCAGCCAAGCCACCGGCGGGACAGGGGATGAGACCCAGTACTTC	CASSQATGGTGDETQYF
15	TRBJ1-3	NA	TRBV7-3	NA	TGTGCCAGCAGCTTGCAGGGAGGGACTGGAAACACCATATATTTT	CASSLQGGTGNTIYF
17	TRBJ2-2	TRBD2	TRBV27	NA	TGTGCCAGCAGTGGACTAGCGGGGGGGCATCTGGCCGGGGAGCTGTTTTTT	CASSGLAGGHLAGELFF
17	TRBJ1-1	TRBD1	TRBV7-9	NA	TGTGCCAGCAGCTCCGGGACAGGGAGGGTAGAGGGAACTGAAGCTTTCTTT	CASSSGTGRVEGTEAFF
15	TRBJ2-7	TRBD2	TRBV19	once	TGTGCCAGTAGTCAAGCTAGCGGGGGCTTCTACGAGCAGTACTTC	CASSQASGGFYEQYF
15	TRBJ2-3	TRBD2	TRBV10-3	NA	TGTGCCATCAGTGGACTAGCGGGAGGGGGAGATACGCAGTATTTT	CAISGLAGGGDTQYF
16	TRBJ2-3	TRBD2	TRBV19	NA	TGTGCCAGTAGTATTGGGAGCGGGAGGCGCACAGATACGCAGTATTTT	CASSIGSGRRTDTQYF
13	TRBJ1-6	NA	TRBV27	NA	TGTGCCAGCAGTTTGAGGGATAATTCACCCCTCCACTTT	CASSLRDNSPLHF
15	TRBJ2-5	NA	TRBV13	NA	TGTGCCAGCAGCTTAGACAGGGAGCGCCGGGAGACCCAGTACTTC	CASSLDRERRETQYF
13	TRBJ1-3	NA	TRBV18	NA	TGTGCCAGCTTTACAGGGACCGGAAACACCATATATTTT	CASFTGTGNTIYF